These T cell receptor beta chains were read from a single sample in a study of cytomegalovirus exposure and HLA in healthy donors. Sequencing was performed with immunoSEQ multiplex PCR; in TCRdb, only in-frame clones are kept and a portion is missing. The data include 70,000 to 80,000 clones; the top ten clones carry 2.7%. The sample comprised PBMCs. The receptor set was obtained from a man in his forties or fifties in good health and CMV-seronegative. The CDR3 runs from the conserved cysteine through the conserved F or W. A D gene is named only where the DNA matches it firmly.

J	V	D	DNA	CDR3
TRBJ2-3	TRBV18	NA	TGTGCCAGCTCACCAATACTCGCGGGGACAGATACGCAGTATTTT	CASSPILAGTDTQYF
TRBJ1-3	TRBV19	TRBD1	TGTGCCAGTAGTATGCGGGACAGGGGAGGCGGAAACACCATATATTTT	CASSMRDRGGGNTIYF
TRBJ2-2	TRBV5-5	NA	TGTGCCAGCAGCTTGGACTTGGGGGAGGCCGGGGAGCTGTTTTTT	CASSLDLGEAGELFF
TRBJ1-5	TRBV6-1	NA	TGTGCCAGCAGTTATAAGGGGTTCGGTCAGCCCCAGCATTTT	CASSYKGFGQPQHF
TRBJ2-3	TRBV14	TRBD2	TGTGCCAGCAGCCAAGATAAATGGCTAGCGGGGGGGGATACGCAGTATTTT	CASSQDKWLAGGDTQYF
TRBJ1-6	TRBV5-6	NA	TGTGCCAGCAGCTTTCGGACGGGAATTAATTCACCCCTCCACTTT	CASSFRTGINSPLHF
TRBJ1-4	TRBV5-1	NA	TGCGCCAGCAGCTTGGCACACAATGAAAAACTGTTTTTT	CASSLAHNEKLFF
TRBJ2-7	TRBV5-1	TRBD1	TGCGCCAGCAGCTTGGCCTACGCCGGTCGGACAGGGCGGACCTACGAGCAGTACTTC	CASSLAYAGRTGRTYEQYF
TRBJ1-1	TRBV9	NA	TGTGCCAGCAGCGTAGGAGAAGGGGTAAGGACTGAAGCTTTCTTT	CASSVGEGVRTEAFF
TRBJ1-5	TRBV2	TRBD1	TGTGCCAGCAGGGGGACAAGGGGGCGGGGCGGTCAGCCCCAGCATTTT	CASRGTRGRGGQPQHF
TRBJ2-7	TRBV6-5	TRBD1	TGTGCCAGCAGTTCCAACCGGGACAGGGAACTTGAGCAGTACTTC	CASSSNRDRELEQYF
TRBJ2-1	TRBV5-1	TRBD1	TGCGCCAGCAGCAAGGGACAGCCTGACAATGAGCAGTTCTTC	CASSKGQPDNEQFF
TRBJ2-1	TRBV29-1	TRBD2	TGCAGCGTTAAAGCGGGGAGCTCCTACAATGAGCAGTTCTTC	CSVKAGSSYNEQFF
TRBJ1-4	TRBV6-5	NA	TGTGCCAGCAGTTATGAATCGAACAGTCAGGGAGAAAAACTGTTTTTT	CASSYESNSQGEKLFF
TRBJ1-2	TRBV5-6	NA	TGTGCCAGCAGCCCCCGGGTAGGCGGCTACACCTTC	CASSPRVGGYTF
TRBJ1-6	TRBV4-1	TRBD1	TGCGCCAGCAGCCAGGAAGCGACAGGGGGTTCATCACCCCTCCACTTT	CASSQEATGGSSPLHF
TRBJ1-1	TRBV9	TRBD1	TGTGCCAGCAGCGGTCAGAGGACAGGGACGACTGAAGCTTTCTTT	CASSGQRTGTTEAFF
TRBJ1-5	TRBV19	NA	TGTGCCAGTAGTATAGGAGCTCTGAGGGGCAATCAGCCCCAGCATTTT	CASSIGALRGNQPQHF
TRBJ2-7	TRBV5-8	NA	TGTGCCAGCAGCTTGAAGGGGTTTGCCTACGAGCAGTACTTC	CASSLKGFAYEQYF
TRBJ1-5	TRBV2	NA	TGTGCCAGCATGCTGAACGGGGAAGGGGGTCAGCCCCAGCATTTT	CASMLNGEGGQPQHF
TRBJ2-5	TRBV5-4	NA	TGTGCCAGCAGCTATTTCCTTGGGAGCGAGACCCAGTACTTC	CASSYFLGSETQYF
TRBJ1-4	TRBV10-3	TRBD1	TGTGCCATCAGTGAGGATAGACAGGGTCTTAATGAAAAACTGTTTTTT	CAISEDRQGLNEKLFF
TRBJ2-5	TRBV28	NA	TGTGCCAGCAGTAGGGACTTGCAAGAGACCCAGTACTTC	CASSRDLQETQYF
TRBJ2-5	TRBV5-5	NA	TGTGCCAGCAGCTTCGAACCCGGGGAGACCCAGTACTTC	CASSFEPGETQYF
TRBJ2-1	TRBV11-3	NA	TGTGCCAGCAGCGAAACAGGGCGTGAGCAGTTCTTC	CASSETGREQFF
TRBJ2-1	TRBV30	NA	TGTGCCTGGAGCCTTACAGGAAATGAGCAGTTCTTC	CAWSLTGNEQFF
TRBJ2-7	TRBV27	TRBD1	TGTGCCAGCAGTTTCCGGGTGCGTCAGGGGGCTGTAGGATACGAGCAGTACTTC	CASSFRVRQGAVGYEQYF
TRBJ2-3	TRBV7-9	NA	TGTGCCAGCAGCTTACAGGGCACAGATACGCAGTATTTT	CASSLQGTDTQYF
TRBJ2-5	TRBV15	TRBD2	TGTGCCACCAGCGAAGAGGCGGGGGGCGGAGAGACCCAGTACTTC	CATSEEAGGGETQYF
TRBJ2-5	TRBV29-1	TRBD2	TGCAGCGTTCGGATAGCGGGGATCCAAGAGACCCAGTACTTC	CSVRIAGIQETQYF
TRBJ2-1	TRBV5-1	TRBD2	TGCGCCAGCAGCTTGCGAGCGGGGGGTTACAATGAGCAGTTCTTC	CASSLRAGGYNEQFF
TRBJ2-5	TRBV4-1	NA	TGCGCCAGCAGCCAATGGCAGCAAGAGACCCAGTACTTC	CASSQWQQETQYF
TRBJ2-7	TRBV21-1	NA	TGTGCCAGCACCATCCCTGCACAGTTATCGTCCTACGAGCAGTACTTC	CASTIPAQLSSYEQYF
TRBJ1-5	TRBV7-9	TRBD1	TGTGCCAGCAGCTTATCCACAGGGGATCAGCCCCAGCATTTT	CASSLSTGDQPQHF
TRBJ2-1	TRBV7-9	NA	TGTGCCAGCAGGTCGGGACAAATATCCTACAATGAGCAGTTCTTC	CASRSGQISYNEQFF
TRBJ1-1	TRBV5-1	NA	TGCGCCAGCAGTTACGGACAGTCTGAAGCTTTCTTT	CASSYGQSEAFF
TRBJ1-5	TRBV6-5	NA	TGTGCCAGCAGTTACTCGAACAATGAGCCCCAGCATTTT	CASSYSNNEPQHF
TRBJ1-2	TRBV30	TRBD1	TGTGCTTGGAGTGTTCCGGGACAGGCTACCTATGGCTACACCTTC	CAWSVPGQATYGYTF
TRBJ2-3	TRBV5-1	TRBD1	TGCGCCAGCCGTCCGGGACAGGGGTTTCCTAGCGTGTCAGATACGCAGTATTTT	CASRPGQGFPSVSDTQYF
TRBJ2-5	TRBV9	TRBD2	TGTGCCAGCAGCGTAGCTCCTAGCGGGGAGACCCAGTACTTC	CASSVAPSGETQYF
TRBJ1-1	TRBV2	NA	TGTGCCAGCAGTACAGGGTTGGAGAACACTGAAGCTTTCTTT	CASSTGLENTEAFF
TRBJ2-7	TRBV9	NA	TGTGCCAGCAGCGTAGATCAGGGCCCCTACGAGCAGTACTTC	CASSVDQGPYEQYF
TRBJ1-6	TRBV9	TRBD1	TGTGCCAGCAGCGTAGGAGGGACAGCGAATTCACCCCTCCACTTT	CASSVGGTANSPLHF
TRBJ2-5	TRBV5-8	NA	TGTGCCAGCACACCCCGCCCAGGGGTGGGAGAGACCCAGTACTTC	CASTPRPGVGETQYF
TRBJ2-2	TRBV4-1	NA	TGCGCCAGCAGCCATGACAGGATTTGGACCGGGGAGCTGTTTTTT	CASSHDRIWTGELFF
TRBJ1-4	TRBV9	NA	TGTGCCAGCAGCCAGACCACAGGGTCCAATGAAAAACTGTTTTTT	CASSQTTGSNEKLFF
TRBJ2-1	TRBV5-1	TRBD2	TGCGCCAGCAGCCCGGGACTAAAGCAAAATGAGCAGTTCTTC	CASSPGLKQNEQFF
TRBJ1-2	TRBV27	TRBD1	TGTGCCAGCAGTTTATCGAGTTCTGAAGACAGGGGAAGAGGTGGCTACACCTTC	CASSLSSSEDRGRGGYTF
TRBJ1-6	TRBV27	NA	TGTGCCAGCAGTTTTCAGGGAAGGTATAATTCACCCCTCCACTTT	CASSFQGRYNSPLHF
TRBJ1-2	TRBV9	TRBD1	TGTGCCAGCAGCGGATACAGGGGCGCTTCTGGCTACACCTTC	CASSGYRGASGYTF
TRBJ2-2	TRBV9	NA	TGTGCCAGCAGCGAAACTAGCACCACCGGGGAGCTGTTTTTT	CASSETSTTGELFF
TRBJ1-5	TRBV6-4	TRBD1	TGTGCCAGCAGTGACGGGACAGGGGGCCAGCCCCAGCATTTT	CASSDGTGGQPQHF